This entry describes one T cell receptor (beta chain). The target antigen is unknown. Each patient was aged 18 to 65 and had newly diagnosed hyperthyroidism of under 2 months' duration. This sample stems from a study of T cells in Graves' hyperthyroidism and ophthalmopathy. Amplified TCR beta CDR3 regions came from RNA transcripts. Primed by the HTBI set, a first-round RT-PCR was run on the TCR CDR3. TCRdb reprocessed the multiplex PCR reads with MiXCR, giving one entry per CDR3 protein. The table has around 540,000 distinct CDR3 sequences, around 42% seen once. Findings of the study overall: The authors' 13 V-J model separated ophthalmopathy from stable hyperthyroidism.

The TCR was taken from a woman aged 18-29 years with Graves' hyperthyroidism. Sequenced material: peripheral blood or thyroid tissue (not recorded which).

The CDR3 sequence: CASSYRVKGKLFF. CDR3 in DNA: TGTGCCAGCAGTTATAGGGTAAAAGGAAAACTGTTTTTT. This chain uses TRBV2 with TRBJ1-4; D call uncertain. Germline-derived CDR1 and CDR2 are SNHLY and FYNNEI. Trimming took 5 bases from V and 10 from J, leaving 14 bases between them. This CDR3 has 13 residues. Looking up the rest from reference TRBV2 and TRBJ1-4 gives the full variable domain: EPEVTQTPSHQVTQMGQEVILRCVPISNHLYFYWYRQILGQKVEFLVSFYNNEISEKSEIFDDQFSVERPDGSNFTLKIRSTKLEDSAMYFCASSYRVKGKLFFGSGTQLSVL.